This TCR beta chain emerged from a study of blood T cell repertoires in COVID-19 (dated by TCRdb to about 2020). Study-wide context: Samples covering the acute and convalescent phases of COVID-19 were provided by collaborators in the United States, Italy and Spain. The material from the prospective study consisted of cDNA or gDNA derived from T cells, B-cell-depleted T cells, or PBMCs. Subjects who had been exposed to COVID-19, were actively infected with it, or had recovered from it provided the deeply sampled blood TCRbeta repertoires that made up the dataset. The repertoires were released in a freely available public database meant as a resource for research on the immune response to SARS-CoV-2. Samples were obtained from the ongoing ImmuneRACE study (first 160 participants) and from 1,254 subjects provided by 6 global collaborators. Nearly every sample came with metadata listing a de-identified subject ID, COVID-19 status, age in years and sex. HLA class I and class II types, where available, came from metadata supplied by the sample provider rather than from assay-based typing. General conclusions and limits of the study: Clinical and demographic metadata were provided uncurated, with the amount varying by source and participant.

TCRbeta CDR3 regions were amplified from genomic DNA using the immunoSEQ Assay, a bias-controlled multiplex PCR. The authors' pipeline ran thus. Within the assay, amplification of reference gene primers was used to estimate how many nucleated cells each sample contained. Sequence reads were collapsed and filtered to measure the absolute abundance of every unique TCRbeta CDR3 rearrangement. For each sample, productive Simpson clonality was calculated as the square root of Simpson's diversity index over productive rearrangements. TCRdb limited this immuneACCESS table to in-frame rearrangements with V and J called. A share of clones is missing; checked studies link under half to unresolved V genes, and the rest is unexplained. V and J calls and clone size are as listed in that table; D and trimming were resolved from the DNA. Present in this sample are approximately 240,000 clones, approximately 85% of which were seen just once. The ten largest clones represent roughly 2.8% of the sample.

A second Seattle source provided samples from volunteer blood donors who had recovered from COVID-19. Collaborating institutions collected whole blood in K2EDTA tubes following their own protocols. For TCRbeta analysis, collaborators shipped samples as frozen whole blood, isolated PBMCs, or DNA extracted from either of those sample types. The germline V gene encodes CDR1 MDHEN and CDR2 SYDVKM. V lost 0 bases and J lost 6 bases; the stretch between them is 14 bases long. The CDR3 numbers 15 residues from cysteine through phenylalanine. The kept DNA is CDR3 alone, 45 bases in frame from the first base. For this clone: Its antigen has not been determined. Base qualities were left out, and no much larger clone turns up one base away.

The source is a man aged 45-60 years who had recovered from COVID-19. Recombination linked TRBV28 to TRBJ1-2; the D segment cannot be called with confidence. The material sequenced was peripheral blood. The DNA sequence reads TGTGCCAGCAGTTTATGGGGCCCGGTTCGAAATGGCTACACCTTC. This sequence encodes CASSLWGPVRNGYTF.